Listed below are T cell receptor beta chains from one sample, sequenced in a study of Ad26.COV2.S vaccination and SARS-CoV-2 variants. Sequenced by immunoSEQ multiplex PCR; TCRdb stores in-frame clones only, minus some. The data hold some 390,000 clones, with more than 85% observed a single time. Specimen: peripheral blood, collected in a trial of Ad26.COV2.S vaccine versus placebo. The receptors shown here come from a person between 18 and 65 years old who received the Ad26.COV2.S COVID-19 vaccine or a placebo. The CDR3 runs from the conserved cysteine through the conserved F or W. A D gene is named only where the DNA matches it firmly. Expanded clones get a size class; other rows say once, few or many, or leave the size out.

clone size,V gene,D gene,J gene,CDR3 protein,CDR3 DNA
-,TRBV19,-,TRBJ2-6,CASSIIVDSGANVLTF,TGTGCCAGTAGTATTATAGTCGACTCTGGGGCCAACGTCCTGACTTTC
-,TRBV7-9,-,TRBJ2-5,CASSLGNPSVVTQYF,TGTGCCAGCAGCTTAGGTAACCCCTCGGTGGTGACCCAGTACTTC
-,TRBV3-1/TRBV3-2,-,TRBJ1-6,CASSLHKGQTGFSYNSPLHF,TGTGCCAGCAGCCTACATAAAGGACAGACTGGATTTTCCTATAATTCACCCCTCCACTTT
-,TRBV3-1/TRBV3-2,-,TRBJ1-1,CASSQTVTEAFF,TGTGCCAGCAGCCAAACAGTGACTGAAGCTTTCTTT
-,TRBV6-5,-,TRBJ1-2,CASSYFENYGYTF,TGTGCCAGCAGTTACTTTGAAAACTATGGCTACACCTTC
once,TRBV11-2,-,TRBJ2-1,CASSSLESYNEQFF,TGTGCCAGCAGCTCATTGGAGAGTTACAATGAGCAGTTCTTC
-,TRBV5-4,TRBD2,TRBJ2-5,CASSLGAGWQETQYF,TGTGCCAGCAGCTTGGGAGCGGGGTGGCAAGAGACCCAGTACTTC
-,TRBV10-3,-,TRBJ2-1,CAISDLRQGSGNEQFF,TGTGCCATCAGTGACTTGAGGCAGGGGTCGGGCAATGAGCAGTTCTTC
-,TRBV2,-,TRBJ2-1,CASKILVEQFF,TGTGCCAGCAAGATACTAGTTGAGCAGTTCTTC
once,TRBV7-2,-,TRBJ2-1,CASTPGQGNNEQFF,TGTGCCAGCACTCCGGGGCAGGGAAACAATGAGCAGTTCTTC
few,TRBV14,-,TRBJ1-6,CASSQAAGSPLHF,TGTGCCAGCAGCCAAGCGGCCGGTTCACCCCTCCACTTT
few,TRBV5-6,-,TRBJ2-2,CASSLGGAGELFF,TGTGCCAGCAGCTTGGGTGGGGCCGGGGAGCTGTTTTTT
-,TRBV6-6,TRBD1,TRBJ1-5,CASSSDGQGARPQHF,TGTGCCAGCAGTTCCGACGGACAGGGGGCGCGGCCCCAGCATTTT
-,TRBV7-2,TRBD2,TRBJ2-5,CASSPGREVETQYF,TGTGCCAGCAGCCCTGGGAGGGAGGTAGAGACCCAGTACTTC
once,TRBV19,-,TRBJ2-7,CASSIDNNPYEQYF,TGTGCCAGTAGTATAGACAACAACCCCTACGAGCAGTACTTC
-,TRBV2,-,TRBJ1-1,CASSEPGLRGTEAFF,TGTGCCAGCAGCGAACCGGGACTCCGGGGTACTGAAGCTTTCTTT
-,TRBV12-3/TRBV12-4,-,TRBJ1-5,CASSFSNQPQHF,TGTGCCAGCAGTTTTAGCAATCAGCCCCAGCATTTT
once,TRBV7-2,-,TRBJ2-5,CASSQTGFIETQYF,TGTGCCAGCAGCCAAACAGGGTTCATAGAGACCCAGTACTTC
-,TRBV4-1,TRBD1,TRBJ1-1,CASSPLTGYTEAFF,TGCGCCAGCAGCCCGTTGACAGGGTACACTGAAGCTTTCTTT
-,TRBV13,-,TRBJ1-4,CASSLGGPDAEKLFF,TGTGCCAGCAGCTTAGGAGGACCGGACGCCGAAAAACTGTTTTTT
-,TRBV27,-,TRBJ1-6,CASSWGGGNSPLHF,TGTGCCAGCAGCTGGGGGGGTGGGAATTCACCCCTCCACTTT
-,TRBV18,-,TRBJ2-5,CASSPTPTGEGEETQYF,TGTGCCAGCTCACCGACCCCGACAGGGGAGGGAGAAGAGACCCAGTACTTC
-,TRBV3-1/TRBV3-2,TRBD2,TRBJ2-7,CASSPLNGGGSEQYF,TGTGCCAGCAGCCCCTTAAATGGGGGGGGTTCGGAGCAGTACTTC
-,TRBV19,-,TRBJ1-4,CASSPFRETNEKLFF,TGTGCCAGTAGCCCCTTCCGGGAGACTAATGAAAAACTGTTTTTT
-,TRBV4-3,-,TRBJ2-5,CASSQGGWVGETQYF,TGCGCCAGCAGCCAAGGAGGTTGGGTCGGCGAGACCCAGTACTTC
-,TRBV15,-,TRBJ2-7,CATSRDWWAGSEQYF,TGTGCCACCAGCAGAGATTGGTGGGCAGGGTCGGAGCAGTACTTC
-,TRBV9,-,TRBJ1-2,CASSPGVGGYTF,TGTGCCAGCAGCCCAGGGGTAGGCGGCTACACCTTC
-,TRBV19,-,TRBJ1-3,CASGREGRLGNTIYF,TGTGCCAGTGGACGGGAGGGTCGTCTCGGAAACACCATATATTTT
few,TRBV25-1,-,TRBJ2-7,CASTKGQGTYEQYF,TGTGCCAGCACCAAAGGGCAGGGAACCTACGAGCAGTACTTC
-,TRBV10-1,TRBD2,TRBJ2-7,CASSPGTSGSDEQYF,TGCGCCAGCAGTCCTGGGACTAGCGGAAGCGACGAGCAGTACTTC
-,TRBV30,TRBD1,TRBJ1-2,CAWSFPAQGAYGYTF,TGTGCCTGGAGTTTCCCCGCCCAGGGGGCCTATGGCTACACCTTC
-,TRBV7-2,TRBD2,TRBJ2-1,CASSLLAGGVNEQFF,TGTGCCAGCAGTCTTTTAGCGGGGGGAGTCAATGAGCAGTTCTTC
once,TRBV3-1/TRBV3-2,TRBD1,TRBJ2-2,CASSRHIGTGANTGELFF,TGTGCCAGCAGCCGGCACATCGGGACAGGGGCGAACACCGGGGAGCTGTTTTTT
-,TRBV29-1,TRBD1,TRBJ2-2,CSVARGPGTGELFF,TGCAGCGTAGCGAGGGGGCCTGGCACCGGGGAGCTGTTTTTT
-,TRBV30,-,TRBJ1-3,CAWSGVGSGNTIYF,TGTGCCTGGAGCGGGGTTGGCTCTGGAAACACCATATATTTT